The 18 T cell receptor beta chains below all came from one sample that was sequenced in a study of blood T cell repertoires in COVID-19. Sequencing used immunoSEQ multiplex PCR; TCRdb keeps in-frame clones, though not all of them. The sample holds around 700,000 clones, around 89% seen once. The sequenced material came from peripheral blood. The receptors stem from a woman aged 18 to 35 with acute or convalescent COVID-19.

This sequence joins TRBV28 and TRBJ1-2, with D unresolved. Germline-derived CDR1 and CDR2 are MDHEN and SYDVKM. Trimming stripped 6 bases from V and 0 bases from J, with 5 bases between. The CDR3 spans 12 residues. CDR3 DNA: TGTGCCAGCAGGATAGCTAACTATGGCTACACCTTC. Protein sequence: CASRIANYGYTF.

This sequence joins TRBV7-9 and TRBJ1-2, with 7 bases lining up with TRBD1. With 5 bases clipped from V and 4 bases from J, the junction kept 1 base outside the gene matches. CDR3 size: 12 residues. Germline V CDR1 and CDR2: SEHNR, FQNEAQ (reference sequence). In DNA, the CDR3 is TGTGCCAGCAGCGCAGGGGGCTATGGCTACACCTTC. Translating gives CASSAGGYGYTF.

CDR3 sequence (DNA): TGTGCCAGCAGCCAATTCCAGGGGAATGGCTACACCTTC. Translated: CASSQFQGNGYTF. The V call is TRBV14, the J call TRBJ1-2; tentatively, D is TRBD1 (6 bases). CDR1 SGHDN and CDR2 FVKESK come from the germline V gene. The CDR3 extends over 13 amino acids. V dropped 2 bases and J dropped 6 bases, with 10 bases sitting between them.

The CDR3 loop reads CASSVTPTPQGDLRGVILGTEAFF. Written as DNA, the CDR3 is TGTGCCAGCAGCGTAACACCCACCCCCCAGGGGGACCTTAGGGGGGTGATTTTGGGCACTGAAGCTTTCTTT. The chain joins TRBV9 to TRBJ1-1; TRBD1 matches 7 bases. Unmatched junction bases numbered 34, after V lost 1 base and J lost 4 bases. The CDR3 is 24 residues long. Germline V gene lookup returns CDR1 SGDLS and CDR2 YYNGEE.

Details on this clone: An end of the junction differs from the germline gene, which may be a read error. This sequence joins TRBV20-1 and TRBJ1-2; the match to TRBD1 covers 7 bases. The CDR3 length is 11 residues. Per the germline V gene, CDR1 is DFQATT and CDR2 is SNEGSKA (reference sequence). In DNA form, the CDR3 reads TGCAGTGCTAGAGCACAGGGACAGTCACACTTC. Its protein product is CSARAQGQSHF.

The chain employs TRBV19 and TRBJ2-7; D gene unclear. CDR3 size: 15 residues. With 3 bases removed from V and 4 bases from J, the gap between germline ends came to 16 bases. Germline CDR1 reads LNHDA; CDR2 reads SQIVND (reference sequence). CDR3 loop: CASSIRRVGRYEQYF. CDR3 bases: TGTGCCAGTAGTATCAGACGGGTTGGTAGATACGAGCAGTACTTC.

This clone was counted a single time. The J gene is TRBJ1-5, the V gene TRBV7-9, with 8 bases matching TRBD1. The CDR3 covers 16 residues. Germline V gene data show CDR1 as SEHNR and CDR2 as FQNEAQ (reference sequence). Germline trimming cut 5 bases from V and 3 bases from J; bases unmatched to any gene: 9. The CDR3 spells CASSLGGTGFNQPQHF. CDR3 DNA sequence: TGTGCCAGCAGCCTAGGGGGGACAGGTTTCAATCAGCCCCAGCATTTT.

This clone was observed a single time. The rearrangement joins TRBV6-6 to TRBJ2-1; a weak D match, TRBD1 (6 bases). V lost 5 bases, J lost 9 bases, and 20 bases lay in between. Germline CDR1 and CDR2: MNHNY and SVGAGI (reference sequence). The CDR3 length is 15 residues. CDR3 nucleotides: TGTGCCAGCAGTGTGACAGGTTCAGAGTGGGGTGAGCAGTTCTTC. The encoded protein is CASSVTGSEWGEQFF.

CDR3 in DNA: TGTGCCAGCAATAAGGGGCTAGCGGGGGGGCGCCACGAGCAGTACTTC. Its translation is CASNKGLAGGRHEQYF. The genes are TRBV7-2 and TRBJ2-7; 12 bases map to TRBD2. V trimming: 7 bases; J trimming: 5 bases; junction bases outside the gene matches: 12. Germline-derived CDR1 and CDR2 are SGHTA and FQGNSA. The CDR3 has 16 amino acids.

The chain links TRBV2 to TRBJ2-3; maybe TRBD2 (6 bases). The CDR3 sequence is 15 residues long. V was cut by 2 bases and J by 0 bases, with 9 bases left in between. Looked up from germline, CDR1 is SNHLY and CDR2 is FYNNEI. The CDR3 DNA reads TGTGCCAGCAGTGAATTGGGGACTAGCACAGATACGCAGTATTTT. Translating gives CASSELGTSTDTQYF.

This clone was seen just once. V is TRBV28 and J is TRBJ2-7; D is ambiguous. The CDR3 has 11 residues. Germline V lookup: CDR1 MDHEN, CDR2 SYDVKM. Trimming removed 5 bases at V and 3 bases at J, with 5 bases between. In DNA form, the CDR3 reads TGTGCCAGCAGTATCGGCTACGAGCAGTACTTC. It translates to CASSIGYEQYF.

The CDR3 DNA is TGTGCCAGCTCCCTAAGGGACAGGGAAGAGCCCCAGCATTTT. Protein sequence: CASSLRDREEPQHF. The rearrangement uses TRBV18 and TRBJ1-5; TRBD1 matches at 9 bases. The CDR3 consists of 14 residues. Per the germline V gene, CDR1 is KGHSH and CDR2 is LQKENI. V was pared by 6 bases and J by 8 bases, with 8 bases of the junction left unmatched.

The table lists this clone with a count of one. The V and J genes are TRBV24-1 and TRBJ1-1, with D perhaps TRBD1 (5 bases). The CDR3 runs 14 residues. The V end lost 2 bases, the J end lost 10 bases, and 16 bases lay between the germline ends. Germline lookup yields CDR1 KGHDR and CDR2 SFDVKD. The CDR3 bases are TGTGCCACCAGTGATTCCAACCCCATTAGGGGAGCTTTCTTT. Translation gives CATSDSNPIRGAFF.

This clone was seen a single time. CDR3 in DNA: TGTGCCAGCAGCTCCGAGATAATCAACTATGGCTACACCTTC. Encoded protein: CASSSEIINYGYTF. J is TRBJ1-2 and V is TRBV7-2; D remains unclear. CDR1 SGHTA and CDR2 FQGNSA come from the germline V gene. V was cut by 4 bases and J by 2 bases, with 11 bases left in between. This CDR3 spans 14 amino acids.

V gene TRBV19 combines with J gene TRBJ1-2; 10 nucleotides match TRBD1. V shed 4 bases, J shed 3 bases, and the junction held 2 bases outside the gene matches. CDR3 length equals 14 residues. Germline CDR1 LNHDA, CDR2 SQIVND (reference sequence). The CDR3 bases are TGTGCCAGTAGTACGGGACAGGGGTACTATGGCTACACCTTC. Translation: CASSTGQGYYGYTF.

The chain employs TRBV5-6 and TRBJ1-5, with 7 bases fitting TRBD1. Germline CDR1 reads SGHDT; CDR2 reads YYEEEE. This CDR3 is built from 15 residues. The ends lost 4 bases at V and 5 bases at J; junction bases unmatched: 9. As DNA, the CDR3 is TGTGCCAGCAGCAGCCTTGACAGGGCGGATCAGCCCCAGCATTTT. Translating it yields CASSSLDRADQPQHF.

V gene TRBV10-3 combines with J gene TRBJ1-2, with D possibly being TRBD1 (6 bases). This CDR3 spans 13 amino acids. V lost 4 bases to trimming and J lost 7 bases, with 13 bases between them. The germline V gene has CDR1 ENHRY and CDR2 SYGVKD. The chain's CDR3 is CAISAGPGVGYTF. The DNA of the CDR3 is TGTGCCATCAGTGCCGGACCAGGGGTTGGCTACACCTTC.

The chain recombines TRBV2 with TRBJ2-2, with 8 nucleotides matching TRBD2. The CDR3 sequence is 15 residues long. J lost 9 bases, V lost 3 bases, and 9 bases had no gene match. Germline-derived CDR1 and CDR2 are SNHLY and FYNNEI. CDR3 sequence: CASSDAGSGAWELFF. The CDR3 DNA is TGTGCCAGCAGTGATGCTGGTAGCGGGGCCTGGGAGCTGTTTTTT.